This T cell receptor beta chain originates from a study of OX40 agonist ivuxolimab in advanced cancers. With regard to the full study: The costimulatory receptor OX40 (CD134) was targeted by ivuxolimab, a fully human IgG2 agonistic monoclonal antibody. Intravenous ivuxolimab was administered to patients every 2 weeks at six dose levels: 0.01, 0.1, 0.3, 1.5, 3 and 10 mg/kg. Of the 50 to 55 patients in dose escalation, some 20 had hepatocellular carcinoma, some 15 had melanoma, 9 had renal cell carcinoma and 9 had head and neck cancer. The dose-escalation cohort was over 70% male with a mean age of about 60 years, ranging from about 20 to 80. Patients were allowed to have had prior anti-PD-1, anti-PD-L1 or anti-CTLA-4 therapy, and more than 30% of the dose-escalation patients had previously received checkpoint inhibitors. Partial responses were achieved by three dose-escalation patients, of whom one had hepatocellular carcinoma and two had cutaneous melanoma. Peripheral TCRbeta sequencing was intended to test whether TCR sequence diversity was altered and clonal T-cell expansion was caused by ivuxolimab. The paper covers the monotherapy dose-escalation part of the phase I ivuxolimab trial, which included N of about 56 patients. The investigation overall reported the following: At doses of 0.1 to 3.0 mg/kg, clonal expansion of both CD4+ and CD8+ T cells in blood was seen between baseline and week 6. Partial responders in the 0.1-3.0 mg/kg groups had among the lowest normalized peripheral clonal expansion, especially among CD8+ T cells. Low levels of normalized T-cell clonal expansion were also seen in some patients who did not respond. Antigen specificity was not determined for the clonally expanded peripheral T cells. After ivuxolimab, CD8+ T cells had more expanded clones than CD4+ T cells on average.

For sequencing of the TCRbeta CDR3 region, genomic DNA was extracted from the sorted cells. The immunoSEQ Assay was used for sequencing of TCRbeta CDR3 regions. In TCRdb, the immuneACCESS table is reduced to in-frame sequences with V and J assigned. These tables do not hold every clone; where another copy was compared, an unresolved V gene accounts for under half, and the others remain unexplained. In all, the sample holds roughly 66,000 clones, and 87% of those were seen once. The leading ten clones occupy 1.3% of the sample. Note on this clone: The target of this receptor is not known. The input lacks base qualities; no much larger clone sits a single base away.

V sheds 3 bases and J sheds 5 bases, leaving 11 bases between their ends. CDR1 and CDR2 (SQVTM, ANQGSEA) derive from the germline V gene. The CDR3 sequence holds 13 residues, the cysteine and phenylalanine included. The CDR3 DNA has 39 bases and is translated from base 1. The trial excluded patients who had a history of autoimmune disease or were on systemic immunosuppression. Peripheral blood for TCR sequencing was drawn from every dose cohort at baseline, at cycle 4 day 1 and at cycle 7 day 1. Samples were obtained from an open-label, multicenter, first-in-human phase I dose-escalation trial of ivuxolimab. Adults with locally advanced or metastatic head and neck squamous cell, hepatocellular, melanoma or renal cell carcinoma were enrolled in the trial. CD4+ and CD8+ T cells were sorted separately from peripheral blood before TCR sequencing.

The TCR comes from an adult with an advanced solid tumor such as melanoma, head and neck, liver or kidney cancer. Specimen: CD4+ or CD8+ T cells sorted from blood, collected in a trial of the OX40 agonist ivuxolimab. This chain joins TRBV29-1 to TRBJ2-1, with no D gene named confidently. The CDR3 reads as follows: CSVDRQENNEQFF. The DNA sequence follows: TGCAGCGTTGATCGGCAGGAGAACAATGAGCAGTTCTTC.